The rows below give T cell receptor beta chains drawn from one sample of a study of blood T cell repertoires in COVID-19. TCRdb's table, derived via immunoSEQ multiplex PCR, lists solely in-frame clones and lacks some. This sample has 120,000 or so clones, with around nine tenths found just once. Specimen: peripheral blood. The receptors were gathered from an elderly woman with acute or convalescent COVID-19. The CDR3 runs from the conserved cysteine through the conserved F or W.

CDR3aa	v_gene	j_gene
CASSLLGANVLTF	TRBV7-6	TRBJ2-6
CASSAQGIRSSWSTDTQYF	TRBV27	TRBJ2-3
CSVEFLKRETINEQFF	TRBV29-1	TRBJ2-1
CASSYAVNSNQPQHF	TRBV6-5	TRBJ1-5
CASSGTYNQPQHF	TRBV2	TRBJ1-5
CASSLGGGYTF	TRBV7-9	TRBJ1-2
CASFPGQGTSNQPQHF	TRBV19	TRBJ1-5
CASSPPGGAREKLFF	TRBV28	TRBJ1-4
CASSAGTSGMLHEQFF	TRBV5-1	TRBJ2-1
CASRTGTSSGNTIYF	TRBV28	TRBJ1-3
CASSYGRVGNQPQHF	TRBV6-2/TRBV6-3	TRBJ1-5
CASSRTYTGLAGGAGELFF	TRBV5-1	TRBJ2-2
CASSSGQGQYEQYF	TRBV5-1	TRBJ2-7
CASSGSNYGYTF	TRBV12-3/TRBV12-4	TRBJ1-2
CASSQGTGATNEKLFF	TRBV4-3	TRBJ1-4
CAIRTSSGIFYNEQFF	TRBV10-3	TRBJ2-1
CASRPPSGSFYEQYF	TRBV6-5	TRBJ2-7
CASSLDRGRYGYTF	TRBV5-6	TRBJ1-2
CASSLQAGRNNEQFF	TRBV7-3	TRBJ2-1
CASRLVGNTGELFF	TRBV4-1	TRBJ2-2
CASSNPGVLYGYTF	TRBV7-2	TRBJ1-2
CASSGLVSAMSNEQFF	TRBV25-1	TRBJ2-1
CASSQGTGPPYNSPLHF	TRBV4-1	TRBJ1-6
CASSIQGDEQYF	TRBV19	TRBJ2-7
CASSQDNHQGELDSPLHF	TRBV4-1	TRBJ1-6
CASSPQTGAGETQYF	TRBV4-1	TRBJ2-5
CASSPRPGATQYF	TRBV5-6	TRBJ2-3
CASSLLAGGETQYF	TRBV6-5	TRBJ2-5
CASSLEGRTSGRWTDTQYF	TRBV7-3	TRBJ2-3
CASSLGNAGTSGGVRTGELFF	TRBV27	TRBJ2-2
CASSSIQGTEAFF	TRBV5-6	TRBJ1-1
CASSSTGNYGYTF	TRBV12-3/TRBV12-4	TRBJ1-2
CASSLATGSILNSPLHF	TRBV7-6	TRBJ1-6